This TCR beta chain was identified during a study of regulatory T cells in long-lasting Graves disease. General observations from the study: Accuracy was perhaps lowered by the small sample size.

Time point given: newly diagnosed GD, antithyroid drugs for less than 3 months. The authors made the TCR library using RNA they extracted from PBMCs. From an endocrinology department in Xi'an, China, came the patients. Building of the TCR beta libraries involved iRepertoire HTBI primers and Arm-PCR of CDR3 regions. TCRdb analysed the multiplex PCR reads with MiXCR anew, one entry per CDR3 protein. The sample shows roughly 420,000 distinct CDR3 sequences, about 15% of them seen only once. This clonotype was detected many times. The target antigen is unknown. This sample was shared with a second study, whose subject was T cells in Graves' hyperthyroidism and ophthalmopathy.

This sequence was found in a woman aged 18-29 years with Graves disease. The material was peripheral blood mononuclear cells (PBMCs), obtained at new diagnosis, from a patient treated with antithyroid drugs.

CDR3 nucleotide sequence: TGCAGTGCCCACTTTTTCGGGAGTATAAATGAGCAGTTCTTC. Its protein product is CSAHFFGSINEQFF. The chain combines TRBV20-1 with TRBJ2-1, with a weak D call TRBD2 (6 bases). The CDR3 is 14 amino acids. The germline gives CDR1 DFQATT, CDR2 SNEGSKA (reference sequence). Between the trimmed V and J ends, which lost 6 bases and 7 bases, there was a span of 19 bases.